The 29 T cell receptor beta chains below all came from one sample that was sequenced in a study of early T cells in non-severe SARS-CoV-2 infection. TCRdb processed the 5' RACE reads anew with MiXCR; each CDR3 protein has one entry. The sample yields approximately 50,000 distinct CDR3 sequences, approximately 7.6% seen once. Specimen: whole blood. All receptors derive from an adult who was a healthcare worker with PCR-confirmed SARS-CoV-2 infection or an uninfected control (not recorded which).

This chain connects TRBV5-4 to TRBJ2-1; 7 positions match TRBD1. This CDR3 spans 15 amino acids. With V trimmed by 4 bases and J by 5 bases, 9 bases remained unmatched. The germline V gene encodes CDR1 SGHNT and CDR2 YYREEE (reference sequence). The CDR3: CASSPRQGDNNEQFF. CDR3 bases: TGTGCCAGCAGCCCCAGACAGGGAGATAACAATGAGCAGTTCTTC.

This clonotype has just a few counts. This chain joins TRBV18 and TRBJ2-6; TRBD1 matches at 10 bases. Trimming removed 2 bases from V and 2 bases from J; junction bases left unmatched: 0. The germline V gene encodes CDR1 KGHSH and CDR2 LQKENI. This CDR3 contains 16 residues. CDR3 residues: CASSPGTGAGANVLTF. The DNA of the CDR3 is TGTGCCAGCTCACCAGGGACAGGGGCTGGGGCCAACGTCCTGACTTTC.

The V call is TRBV5-6, the J call TRBJ1-6; D might be TRBD1 (5 bases). The CDR3 sequence is 16 residues long. Germline CDR1 and CDR2: SGHDT and YYEEEE. Trimming took off 2 bases at V and 7 bases at J, with 16 bases between the two ends. The CDR3 DNA sequence: TGTGCCAGCAGCTTCTGGGCACCCAGGGCGAATTCACCCCTCCACTTT. Protein product: CASSFWAPRANSPLHF.

The chain uses TRBV20-1 and TRBJ2-3, with TRBD1 matching over 8 bases. CDR1 is DFQATT and CDR2 is SNEGSKA in the germline V gene (reference sequence). The ends lost 7 bases at V and 1 base at J; junction bases unmatched: 4. CDR3 size: 13 residues. CDR3 amino acids: CSVPDRGTDTQYF. CDR3 in DNA: TGCAGTGTCCCGGACAGGGGCACAGATACGCAGTATTTT.

The chain is built from TRBV20-1 and TRBJ2-2; the D gene could be TRBD1 or TRBD2 (5 bases each). The germline gives CDR1 DFQATT, CDR2 SNEGSKA (reference sequence). The CDR3 has 14 amino acids. V lost 1 base, J lost 4 bases, and 10 bases lay in between. CDR3 amino acids: CSARVRGSTGELFF. Here the CDR3 DNA reads TGCAGTGCTAGAGTGAGGGGCAGCACCGGGGAGCTGTTTTTT.

The chain combines TRBV4-1 with TRBJ2-1; 7 bases fit TRBD1. J lost 5 bases, V lost 6 bases, and 7 bases had no gene match. This CDR3 is 14 amino acids long. Germline V gene lookup returns CDR1 MGHRA and CDR2 YSYEKL. CDR3 DNA: TGCGCCAGCAGAAAGACAGGGACCGACAATGAGCAGTTCTTC. Its protein is CASRKTGTDNEQFF.

This chain connects TRBV20-1 to TRBJ1-4, with TRBD1 identical over 8 bases. In germline, CDR1 is DFQATT, CDR2 SNEGSKA (reference sequence). This CDR3 has 13 residues. Losses at the gene ends were 3 bases for V and 5 bases for J; bases not matched to a gene: 2. CDR3 in amino acids: CSASRTGNEKLFF. Written as DNA, the CDR3 is TGCAGTGCTAGCCGGACAGGGAATGAAAAACTGTTTTTT.

The chain is built from TRBV7-9 and TRBJ2-2, with D tentatively TRBD1 (6 bases). V dropped 5 bases and J dropped 1 base, with 11 bases sitting between them. This CDR3 region has 15 residues. Germline loops: CDR1 SEHNR, CDR2 FQNEAQ (reference sequence). The CDR3 here is CASSRQTGNTGELFF. The CDR3 region has the DNA TGTGCCAGCAGCCGACAGACAGGGAACACCGGGGAGCTGTTTTTT.

The CDR3 spells CASSQVRGGGRSPLHF. For the CDR3, the DNA is TGTGCCAGCAGCCAAGTACGCGGGGGAGGCAGGTCACCCCTCCACTTT. The genes are TRBV3-1 and TRBJ1-6, with D maybe TRBD1 (5 bases). Trimming removed 1 base from V and 10 bases from J, with 17 bases in between. Germline lookup yields CDR1 LGHDT and CDR2 YNNKEL (reference sequence). The CDR3 consists of 16 residues.

This clonotype was found a few times. The chain couples TRBV5-1 to TRBJ2-7, with a tentative D call TRBD1 (6 bases). The CDR3 covers 16 residues. The ends were cut back, 1 base at V and 0 bases at J, with 14 bases in the middle. Germline-derived CDR1 and CDR2 are SGHRS and YFSETQ. CDR3 residues: CASSLSGTPSSYEQYF. The CDR3 DNA sequence: TGCGCCAGCAGCTTGAGTGGGACACCGAGCTCCTACGAGCAGTACTTC.

This chain uses TRBV15 with TRBJ1-3; D uncertain. CDR1 and CDR2 (germline): LNHNV, YYDKDF (reference sequence). V gave up 4 bases and J gave up 4 bases, with 14 bases separating them. The CDR3 totals 15 residues. CDR3 sequence reads: CATSTQRQSGNTIYF. The CDR3 bases are TGTGCCACCAGCACCCAGCGCCAGTCGGGAAACACCATATATTTT.

This clonotype occurred many times. The chain recombines TRBV28 with TRBJ1-1; the match to TRBD1 covers 9 bases. There are 15 residues in the CDR3. The V segment lost 3 bases and the J segment 5 bases; nucleotides outside the gene matches: 7. The germline V gene encodes CDR1 MDHEN and CDR2 SYDVKM. The CDR3 bases are TGTGCCAGCAGTTTTGGGGACAGGGTAGGGACTGAAGCTTTCTTT. Its protein is CASSFGDRVGTEAFF. Combining the CDR3 with reference TRBV28 and TRBJ1-1 gives the whole variable domain DVKVTQSSRYLVKRTGEKVFLECVQDMDHENMFWYRQDPGLGLRLIYFSYDVKMKEKGDIPEGYSVSREKKERFSLILESASTNQTSMYLCASSFGDRVGTEAFFGQGTRLTVV.

This clonotype was seen at least ten times. The CDR3 is CASSYTGPGANVLTF. CDR3 DNA: TGCGCCAGCAGCTATACAGGACCTGGGGCCAACGTCCTGACTTTC. V usage is TRBV5-1 and J usage is TRBJ2-6; perhaps TRBD1 as D (5 bases). Trimming removed 3 bases from V and 2 bases from J, with 9 bases in between. This CDR3 spans 15 amino acids. CDR1 and CDR2 (germline): SGHRS, YFSETQ.

This clonotype has just a few counts. The CDR3 loop is CASSTSGGGYNEQFF. The DNA for the CDR3 is TGTGCCAGCAGTACATCGGGAGGAGGGTACAATGAGCAGTTCTTC. The chain combines TRBV27 with TRBJ2-1; 7 bases fit TRBD2. Trimming at V came to 5 bases and at J to 4 bases, leaving 8 bases not matched to a gene. Per germline, CDR1 MNHEY and CDR2 SMNVEV (reference sequence). CDR3 length: 15 amino acids.

In this sample, this clonotype turned up a few times. The chain is built from TRBV7-9 and TRBJ2-7; D unresolved. The CDR3 is made up of 12 amino acids. The germline gives CDR1 SEHNR, CDR2 FQNEAQ (reference sequence). Trimming removed 1 base at V and 6 bases at J, with 7 bases between. The CDR3 here is CASSLGRSEQYF. In DNA, the CDR3 is TGTGCCAGCAGCTTAGGACGTTCCGAGCAGTACTTC.

This clonotype has a count of ten or more. At one end, the junction sequence differs from germline, possibly due to a read error. This sequence joins TRBV11-2 and TRBJ2-3; 9 bases align to TRBD2. The germline CDR1 and CDR2 sequences are SGHAT and FQNNGV. This CDR3 comprises 16 residues. The CDR3, as DNA: TGTGCCAGCAGCTTAGAAGCGGGAGGTTCCACAGACACGCAGTATTTT. Protein sequence: CASSLEAGGSTDTQYF.

This clonotype occurred many times. J is TRBJ2-5 and V is TRBV28; perhaps TRBD1 as D (6 bases). The V end lost 4 bases, the J end lost 7 bases, and 19 bases lay between the germline ends. Per the germline V gene, CDR1 is MDHEN and CDR2 is SYDVKM. This CDR3 is built from 15 residues. The CDR3 reads CASSYLGAGSWTQYF. The DNA for the CDR3 is TGTGCCAGCAGTTACTTGGGGGCCGGCTCTTGGACCCAGTACTTC.

J is TRBJ2-3 and V is TRBV7-9; 9 nucleotides match TRBD2. Germline-derived CDR1 and CDR2 are SEHNR and FQNEAQ (reference sequence). The CDR3 runs to 14 residues. The V segment lost 5 bases and the J segment 5 bases; nucleotides outside the gene matches: 5. CDR3 amino acids: CASSQAGGGDTQYF. CDR3 bases: TGTGCCAGCAGCCAAGCGGGAGGTGGAGATACGCAGTATTTT.

This clonotype was found many times. This chain links TRBV10-2 with TRBJ1-3; D is perhaps TRBD1 (5 bases). The CDR3 totals 16 residues. Germline V CDR1 and CDR2: WSHSY, SAAADI. Trimming took 6 bases from V and 0 from J, leaving 15 bases between them. The CDR3: CASSDNTGLSGNTIYF. DNA for the CDR3: TGCGCCAGCAGCGATAATACAGGCCTCTCTGGAAACACCATATATTTT.

The chain has TRBV2 and TRBJ2-3; a possible D gene is TRBD2 (5 bases). The CDR3 consists of 15 residues. V was shortened by 7 bases and J by 1 base, with 15 bases between the two germline ends. The V gene's germline CDR1 is SNHLY and CDR2 FYNNEI. CDR3 protein: CASTPEGARTDTQYF. In DNA, the CDR3 is TGTGCCAGCACCCCCGAGGGAGCTCGCACAGATACGCAGTATTTT.

This clonotype was counted only a few times. The V call is TRBV5-1, the J call TRBJ2-5; 9 bases line up with TRBD1. The CDR3 is 16 residues long. The germline V gene encodes CDR1 SGHRS and CDR2 YFSETQ. Trimming removed 4 bases from V and 3 bases from J; junction bases left unmatched: 10. CDR3 nucleotide sequence: TGCGCCAGCAGCCTCCTAGGACAGGGGTGGGAAGAGACCCAGTACTTC. Encoded protein: CASSLLGQGWEETQYF.

This clonotype was observed at least ten times. This chain connects TRBV20-1 to TRBJ1-5; a possible D gene is TRBD1 (6 bases). The germline CDR1 and CDR2 sequences are DFQATT and SNEGSKA (reference sequence). Trimming pared 1 base from V and 1 base from J, leaving 11 bases between. This CDR3 spans 15 amino acids. CDR3 sequence (DNA): TGCAGTGCTAGAGGGGGGGCATCGAGCAATCAGCCCCAGCATTTT. Amino acids: CSARGGASSNQPQHF.

In regard to this clonotype: A much bigger clone sits one base away, suggesting this may be a read error. The V call is TRBV6-5, the J call TRBJ2-1; no definite D call. The CDR3 consists of 11 residues. Germline CDR1 and CDR2: MNHEY and SVGAGI. Trimming cost V 7 bases and J 8 bases, with 9 bases left between them. CDR3 protein: CASNSTYEQFF. In nucleotides, the CDR3 is TGTGCCAGCAATTCCACCTATGAGCAGTTCTTC.

The CDR3 nucleotides read TGTGCCAGCAGCAAGACAGGGTCCCCCCCAGATACGCAGTATTTT. This encodes CASSKTGSPPDTQYF. The J gene is TRBJ2-3, the V gene TRBV2; 7 bases are shared with TRBD1. CDR1 is SNHLY, CDR2 FYNNEI, per germline. The CDR3 length is 15 residues. V gave up 6 bases and J gave up 4 bases; unmatched junction bases: 10. The whole variable domain, filled in from reference TRBV2 and TRBJ2-3, reads EPEVTQTPSHQVTQMGQEVILRCVPISNHLYFYWYRQILGQKVEFLVSFYNNEISEKSEIFDDQFSVERPDGSNFTLKIRSTKLEDSAMYFCASSKTGSPPDTQYFGPGTRLTVL.

There are a few counts of this clonotype. The rearrangement joins TRBV27 to TRBJ1-6; D gene unclear. This CDR3 comprises 14 residues. Germline V gene lookup returns CDR1 MNHEY and CDR2 SMNVEV (reference sequence). V gave up 2 bases and J gave up 7 bases, with 9 bases separating them. As DNA, the CDR3 is TGTGCCAGCAGTTTAAGGACGGGAAATTCACCCCTCCACTTT. Amino acids: CASSLRTGNSPLHF.

This clonotype has ten or more counts. The chain couples TRBV19 to TRBJ2-7; D might be TRBD2 (5 bases). The germline V gene encodes CDR1 LNHDA and CDR2 SQIVND (reference sequence). The CDR3 totals 14 residues. V lost 6 bases to trimming and J lost 0 bases, with 12 bases between them. The chain's CDR3 is CASSTEGDSYEQYF. The CDR3 DNA reads as TGTGCCAGTAGCACAGAGGGTGACTCCTACGAGCAGTACTTC.

This clonotype turned up a few times. V and J are TRBV20-1 and TRBJ2-5; D uncertain. The CDR3 is 10 amino acids. Germline CDR1 is DFQATT and CDR2 is SNEGSKA (reference sequence). With 6 bases removed from V and 5 bases from J, the gap between germline ends came to 7 bases. CDR3 loop: CSALWETQYF. The DNA for the CDR3 is TGCAGTGCCCTGTGGGAGACCCAGTACTTC.

This chain connects TRBV30 to TRBJ2-1; TRBD2 agrees at 8 bases. This CDR3 region has 15 residues. From germline, CDR1 is GTSNPN and CDR2 SVGIG (reference sequence). Trimming removed 5 bases from V and 10 bases from J; junction bases left unmatched: 16. The CDR3 bases are TGTGCCTGGGATCGGGGGTCTTGGCGGGGGGCCGAGCAGTTCTTC. This sequence encodes CAWDRGSWRGAEQFF.

This rearrangement joins TRBV4-1 to TRBJ2-7, with 7 bases that match TRBD2. This CDR3 region has 14 residues. V dropped 4 bases and J dropped 2; count of bases not matched to a gene: 5. Per germline, CDR1 MGHRA and CDR2 YSYEKL. The CDR3 is CASSRGLVTYEQYF. CDR3 DNA sequence: TGCGCCAGCAGCCGAGGACTAGTGACCTACGAGCAGTACTTC.